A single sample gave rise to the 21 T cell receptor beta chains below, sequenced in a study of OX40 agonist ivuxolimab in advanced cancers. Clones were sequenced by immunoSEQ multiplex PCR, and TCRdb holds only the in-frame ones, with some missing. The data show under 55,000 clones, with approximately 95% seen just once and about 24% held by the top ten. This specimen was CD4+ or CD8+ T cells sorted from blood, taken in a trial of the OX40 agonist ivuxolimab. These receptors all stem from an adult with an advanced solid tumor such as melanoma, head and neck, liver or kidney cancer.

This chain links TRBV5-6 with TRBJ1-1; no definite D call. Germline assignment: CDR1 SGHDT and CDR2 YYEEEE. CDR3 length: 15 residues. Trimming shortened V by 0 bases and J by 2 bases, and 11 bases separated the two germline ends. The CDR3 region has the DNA TGTGCCAGCAGCTTGGGATGGGGTGGTAACACTGAAGCTTTCTTT. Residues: CASSLGWGGNTEAFF.

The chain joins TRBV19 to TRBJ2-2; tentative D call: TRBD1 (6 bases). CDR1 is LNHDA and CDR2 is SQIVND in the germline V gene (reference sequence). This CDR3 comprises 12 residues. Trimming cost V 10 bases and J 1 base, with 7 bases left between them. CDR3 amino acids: CATRGNTGELFF. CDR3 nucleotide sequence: TGTGCCACCAGGGGGAACACCGGGGAGCTGTTTTTT.

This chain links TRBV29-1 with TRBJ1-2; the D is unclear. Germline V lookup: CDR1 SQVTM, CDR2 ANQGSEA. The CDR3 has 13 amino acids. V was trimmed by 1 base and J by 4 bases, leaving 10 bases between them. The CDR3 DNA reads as TGCAGCGTTGAAGGGCCCGGTACCTATGGCTACACCTTC. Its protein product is CSVEGPGTYGYTF.

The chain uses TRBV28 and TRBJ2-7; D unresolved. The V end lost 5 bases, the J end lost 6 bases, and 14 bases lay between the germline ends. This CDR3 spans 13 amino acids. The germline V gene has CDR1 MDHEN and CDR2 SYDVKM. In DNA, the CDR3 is TGTGCCAGCAGTCCCTTATCCTACTTCGAGCAGTACTTC. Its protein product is CASSPLSYFEQYF. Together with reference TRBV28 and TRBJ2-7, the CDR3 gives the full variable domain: DVKVTQSSRYLVKRTGEKVFLECVQDMDHENMFWYRQDPGLGLRLIYFSYDVKMKEKGDIPEGYSVSREKKERFSLILESASTNQTSMYLCASSPLSYFEQYFGPGTRLTVT.

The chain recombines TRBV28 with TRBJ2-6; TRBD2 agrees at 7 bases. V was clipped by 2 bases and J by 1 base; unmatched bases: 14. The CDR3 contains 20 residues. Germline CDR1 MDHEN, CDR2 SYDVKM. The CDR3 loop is CASSLLWEGDPSSGANVLTF. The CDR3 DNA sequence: TGTGCCAGCAGTTTACTCTGGGAGGGCGACCCCTCTTCTGGGGCCAACGTCCTGACTTTC. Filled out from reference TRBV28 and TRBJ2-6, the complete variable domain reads DVKVTQSSRYLVKRTGEKVFLECVQDMDHENMFWYRQDPGLGLRLIYFSYDVKMKEKGDIPEGYSVSREKKERFSLILESASTNQTSMYLCASSLLWEGDPSSGANVLTFGAGSRLTVL.

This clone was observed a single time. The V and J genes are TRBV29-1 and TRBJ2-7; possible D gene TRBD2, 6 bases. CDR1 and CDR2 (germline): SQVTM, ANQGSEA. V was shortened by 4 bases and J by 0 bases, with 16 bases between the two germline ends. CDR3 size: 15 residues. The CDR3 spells CSVGAWGRSSYEQYF. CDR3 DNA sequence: TGCAGCGTTGGGGCCTGGGGGAGGAGCTCCTACGAGCAGTACTTC.

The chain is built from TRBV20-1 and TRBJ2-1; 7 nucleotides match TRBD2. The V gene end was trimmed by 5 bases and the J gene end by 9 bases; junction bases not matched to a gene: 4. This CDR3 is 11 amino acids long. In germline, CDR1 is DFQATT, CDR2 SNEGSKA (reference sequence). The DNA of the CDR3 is TGCAGTGCTGGACTAGGTGTTGAGCAGTTCTTC. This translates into CSAGLGVEQFF.

The CDR3 nucleotides are TGTGCCGGTATCGGGGGAATAGAGTTCTTC. It translates to CAGIGGIEFF. The chain has TRBV5-3 and TRBJ2-1; possible D gene TRBD2, 6 bases. TRBV5-3 is an open reading frame, and its role is uncertain. Trimming shortened V by 10 bases and J by 14 bases, and 16 bases separated the two germline ends. CDR3 length: 10 amino acids.

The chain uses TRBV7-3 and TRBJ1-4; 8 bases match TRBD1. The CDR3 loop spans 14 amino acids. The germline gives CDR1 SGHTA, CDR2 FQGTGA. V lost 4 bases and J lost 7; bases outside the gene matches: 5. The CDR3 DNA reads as TGTGCCAGCAGCTCCCCAGGGGGCTGTGAAAAACTGTTTTTT. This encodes CASSSPGGCEKLFF.

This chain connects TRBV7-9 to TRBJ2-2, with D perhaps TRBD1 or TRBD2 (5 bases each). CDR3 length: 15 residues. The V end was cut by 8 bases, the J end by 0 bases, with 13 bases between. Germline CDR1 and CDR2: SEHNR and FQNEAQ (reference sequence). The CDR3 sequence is CASDGAQPNTGELFF. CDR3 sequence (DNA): TGTGCCAGCGACGGGGCCCAGCCGAACACCGGGGAGCTGTTTTTT.

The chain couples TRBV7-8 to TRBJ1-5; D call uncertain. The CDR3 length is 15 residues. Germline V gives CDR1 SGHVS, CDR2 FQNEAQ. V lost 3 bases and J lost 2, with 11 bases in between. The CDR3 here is CASSFEVLGNQPQHF. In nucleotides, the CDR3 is TGTGCCAGCAGCTTCGAGGTCCTGGGCAATCAGCCCCAGCATTTT.

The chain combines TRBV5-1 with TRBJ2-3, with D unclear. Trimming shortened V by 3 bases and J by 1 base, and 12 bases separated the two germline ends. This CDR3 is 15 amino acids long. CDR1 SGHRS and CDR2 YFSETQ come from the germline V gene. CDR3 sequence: CASSSYLLGTDTQYF. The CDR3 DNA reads TGCGCCAGCAGCTCCTATCTCCTCGGCACAGATACGCAGTATTTT.

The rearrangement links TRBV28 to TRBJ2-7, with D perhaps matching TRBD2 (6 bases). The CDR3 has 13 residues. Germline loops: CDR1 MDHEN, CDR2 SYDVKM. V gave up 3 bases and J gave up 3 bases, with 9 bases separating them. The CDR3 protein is CASSFGGYYEQYF. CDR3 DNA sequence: TGTGCCAGCAGTTTCGGAGGGTACTACGAGCAGTACTTC.

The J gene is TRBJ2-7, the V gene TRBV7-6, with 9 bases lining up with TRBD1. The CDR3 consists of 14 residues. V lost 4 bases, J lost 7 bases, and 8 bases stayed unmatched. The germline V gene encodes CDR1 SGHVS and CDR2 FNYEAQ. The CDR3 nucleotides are TGTGCCAGCAGCTCACAGGGGGCAGAGGATGAGCAGTACTTC. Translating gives CASSSQGAEDEQYF.

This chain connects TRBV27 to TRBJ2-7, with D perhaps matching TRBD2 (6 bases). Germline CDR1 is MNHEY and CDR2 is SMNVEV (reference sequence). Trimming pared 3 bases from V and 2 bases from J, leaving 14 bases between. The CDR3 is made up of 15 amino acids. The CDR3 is CASSFAEGSAYEQYF. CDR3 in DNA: TGTGCCAGCAGTTTCGCGGAGGGCTCTGCCTACGAGCAGTACTTC.

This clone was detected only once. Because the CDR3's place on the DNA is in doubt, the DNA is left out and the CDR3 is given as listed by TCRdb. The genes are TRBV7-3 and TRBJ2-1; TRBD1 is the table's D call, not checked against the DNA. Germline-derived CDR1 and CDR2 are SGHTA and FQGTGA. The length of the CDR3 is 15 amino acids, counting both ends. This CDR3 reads CASSFGQGALNEQFF.

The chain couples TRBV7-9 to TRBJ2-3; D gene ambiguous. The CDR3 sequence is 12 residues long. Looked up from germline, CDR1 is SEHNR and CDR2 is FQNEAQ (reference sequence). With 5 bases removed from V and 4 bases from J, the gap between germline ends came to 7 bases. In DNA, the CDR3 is TGTGCCAGCAGCACGGGCGCAGATACGCAGTATTTT. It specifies CASSTGADTQYF.

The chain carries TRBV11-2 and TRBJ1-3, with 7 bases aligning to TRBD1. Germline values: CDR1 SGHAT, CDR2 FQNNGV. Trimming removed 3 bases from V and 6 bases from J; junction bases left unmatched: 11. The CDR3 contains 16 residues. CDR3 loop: CASSFNRGPSVNTIYF. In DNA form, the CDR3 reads TGTGCCAGCAGCTTCAACAGGGGCCCCTCGGTAAACACCATATATTTT.

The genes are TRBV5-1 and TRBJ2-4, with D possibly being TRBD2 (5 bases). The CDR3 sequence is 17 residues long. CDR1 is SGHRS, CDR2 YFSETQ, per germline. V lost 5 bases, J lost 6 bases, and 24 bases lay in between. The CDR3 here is CASSKESETLAANIQYF. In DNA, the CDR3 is TGCGCCAGCAGTAAAGAGTCGGAGACCCTAGCCGCAAACATTCAGTACTTC. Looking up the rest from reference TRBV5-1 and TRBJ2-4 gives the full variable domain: KAGVTQTPRYLIKTRGQQVTLSCSPISGHRSVSWYQQTPGQGLQFLFEYFSETQRNKGNFPGRFSGRQFSNSRSEMNVSTLELGDSALYLCASSKESETLAANIQYFGAGTRLSVL.

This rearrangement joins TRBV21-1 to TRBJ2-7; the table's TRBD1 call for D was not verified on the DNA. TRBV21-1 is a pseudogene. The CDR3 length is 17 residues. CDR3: CASSKSTRQGSRYEQYF. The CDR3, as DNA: TGTGCCAGCAGCAAATCCACCCGGCAGGGGTCTAGGTACGAGCAGTACTTC.

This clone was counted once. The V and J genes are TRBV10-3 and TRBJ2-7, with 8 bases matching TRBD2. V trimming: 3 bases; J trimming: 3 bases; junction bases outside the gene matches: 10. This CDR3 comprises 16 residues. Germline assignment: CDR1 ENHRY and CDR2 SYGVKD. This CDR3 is CAISDPASGHLYEQYF. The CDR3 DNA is TGTGCCATCAGTGACCCGGCTAGCGGGCACCTCTACGAGCAGTACTTC.